A selection of T cell receptor beta chains follows, all from one sample in a study of siplizumab effects on memory and regulatory T cells. Clones were read by immunoSEQ multiplex PCR, and TCRdb kept only the in-frame ones, dropping some. In the table there are 50,000 to 70,000 clones, 96% of which are singletons. Sequencing input: naive CD8+ T cells sorted from blood. These receptors all stem from a human donor in good health. Each CDR3 is given with its conserved first and last residue. A D gene is named only where the DNA matches it firmly. Clone size is given for some rows only: seen once, a few or many times, or a class if the clone is expanded.

j_gene: TRBJ1-1
v_gene: TRBV28
abundance: NA
d_gene: NA
CDR3nt: TGTGCCAGCAGCCGGGAGGGGGGGAACACTGAAGCTTTCTTT
CDR3aa: CASSREGGNTEAFF

j_gene: TRBJ2-7
v_gene: TRBV15
abundance: NA
d_gene: NA
CDR3nt: TGTGCCACCAGCAGAGATCTGGGGGTAACCTACGAGCAGTACTTC
CDR3aa: CATSRDLGVTYEQYF

j_gene: TRBJ1-5
v_gene: TRBV27
abundance: NA
d_gene: TRBD1
CDR3nt: TGTGCCAGCAGTTGGGGACAGGGGATTGATCAGCCCCAGCATTTT
CDR3aa: CASSWGQGIDQPQHF

j_gene: TRBJ2-7
v_gene: TRBV28
abundance: NA
d_gene: NA
CDR3nt: TGTGCCAGCAGTCCGGGCAGGACTCTTTCCGAGCAGTACTTC
CDR3aa: CASSPGRTLSEQYF

j_gene: TRBJ2-7
v_gene: TRBV29-1
abundance: NA
d_gene: TRBD1
CDR3nt: TGCAGCGTGAACTCCGGGACAGGGAGGTACGAGCAGTACTTC
CDR3aa: CSVNSGTGRYEQYF

j_gene: TRBJ2-7
v_gene: TRBV5-3
abundance: NA
d_gene: TRBD2
CDR3nt: TGTGCCAGAAGCCCCGGGGGGACCTCCTACGAGCAGTACTTC
CDR3aa: CARSPGGTSYEQYF

j_gene: TRBJ2-2
v_gene: TRBV5-4
abundance: NA
d_gene: NA
CDR3nt: TGTGCCAGCAGCTTACCGGACACCGGGGAGCTGTTTTTT
CDR3aa: CASSLPDTGELFF

j_gene: TRBJ2-3
v_gene: TRBV13
abundance: NA
d_gene: NA
CDR3nt: TGTGCCAGCAGCTTAGTGGGGGATTCGACAGATACGCAGTATTTT
CDR3aa: CASSLVGDSTDTQYF

j_gene: TRBJ2-7
v_gene: TRBV4-2
abundance: NA
d_gene: TRBD1
CDR3nt: TGTGCCAGCAGCCTACTAACCGGGACAGTCGGTGCCTACGAGCAGTACTTC
CDR3aa: CASSLLTGTVGAYEQYF

j_gene: TRBJ2-1
v_gene: TRBV5-1
abundance: once
d_gene: NA
CDR3nt: TGCGCCAGCAGCTTTAATCCCAGCTCCTACAATGAGCAGTTCTTC
CDR3aa: CASSFNPSSYNEQFF

j_gene: TRBJ2-7
v_gene: TRBV9
abundance: NA
d_gene: TRBD2
CDR3nt: TGTGCCAGCAGCGGACATAGCGGGGGGGACTACGAGCAGTACTTC
CDR3aa: CASSGHSGGDYEQYF

j_gene: TRBJ2-3
v_gene: TRBV27
abundance: NA
d_gene: TRBD1
CDR3nt: TGTGCCACCTCTGCGACAGGGGGTATGACGGATACGCAGTATTTT
CDR3aa: CATSATGGMTDTQYF

j_gene: TRBJ2-7
v_gene: TRBV4-1
abundance: NA
d_gene: NA
CDR3nt: TGCGCCAGCAGCCCCGGGACTTTCCCGGAGCAGTACTTC
CDR3aa: CASSPGTFPEQYF

j_gene: TRBJ2-1
v_gene: TRBV29-1
abundance: NA
d_gene: NA
CDR3nt: TGCAGCGTTGAAGCTAGGGATTACAATGAGCAGTTCTTC
CDR3aa: CSVEARDYNEQFF

j_gene: TRBJ2-1
v_gene: TRBV5-4
abundance: NA
d_gene: NA
CDR3nt: TGTGCCAGCAGCTGGTCCCGGGACAATGAGCAGTTCTTC
CDR3aa: CASSWSRDNEQFF

j_gene: TRBJ2-3
v_gene: TRBV4-1
abundance: NA
d_gene: NA
CDR3nt: TGCGCCAGCAGCCAAGCCGCTAGCACAGATACGCAGTATTTT
CDR3aa: CASSQAASTDTQYF

j_gene: TRBJ2-3
v_gene: TRBV6-6
abundance: NA
d_gene: NA
CDR3nt: TGTGCCAGCAGTTACGGCACAGATACGCAGTATTTT
CDR3aa: CASSYGTDTQYF

j_gene: TRBJ1-1
v_gene: TRBV7-9
abundance: NA
d_gene: NA
CDR3nt: TGTGCCAGCAGCTTAGGGGTGGGACCCAGCACTGAAGCTTTCTTT
CDR3aa: CASSLGVGPSTEAFF

j_gene: TRBJ2-3
v_gene: TRBV9
abundance: NA
d_gene: TRBD1
CDR3nt: TGTGCCAGCAGCGTAGGAGGGGGCTCTAGCACAGATACGCAGTATTTT
CDR3aa: CASSVGGGSSTDTQYF

j_gene: TRBJ1-1
v_gene: TRBV6-1
abundance: NA
d_gene: NA
CDR3nt: TGTGCCAGCAGTCCTCTGGGGGTTGGCACTGAAGCTTTCTTT
CDR3aa: CASSPLGVGTEAFF

j_gene: TRBJ2-7
v_gene: TRBV7-3
abundance: NA
d_gene: NA
CDR3nt: TGTGCCAGCAGCTCCAACGGAGCGAGCTACGAGCAGTACTTC
CDR3aa: CASSSNGASYEQYF

j_gene: TRBJ2-7
v_gene: TRBV27
abundance: NA
d_gene: NA
CDR3nt: TGTGCCAGCAGTTTATCAGGTGCTGCCGAGCAGTACTTC
CDR3aa: CASSLSGAAEQYF

j_gene: TRBJ2-7
v_gene: TRBV27
abundance: NA
d_gene: NA
CDR3nt: TGTGCCAGCAGTTTATCTGGAATTGGTTTTTCCTCCTACGAGCAGTACTTC
CDR3aa: CASSLSGIGFSSYEQYF

j_gene: TRBJ2-7
v_gene: TRBV27
abundance: once
d_gene: NA
CDR3nt: TGTGCCAGCAGTTTATGGTCAAACTACGAGCAGTACTTC
CDR3aa: CASSLWSNYEQYF

j_gene: TRBJ1-5
v_gene: TRBV30
abundance: NA
d_gene: TRBD1
CDR3nt: TGTGCCTGGAGATCAGAGGGGGCCGGTCAGCCCCAGCATTTT
CDR3aa: CAWRSEGAGQPQHF

j_gene: TRBJ2-7
v_gene: TRBV4-3
abundance: NA
d_gene: TRBD2
CDR3nt: TGCGCCAGCAGCGTAGATAGCGGGGGGACCTACGAGCAGTACTTC
CDR3aa: CASSVDSGGTYEQYF

j_gene: TRBJ2-7
v_gene: TRBV2
abundance: NA
d_gene: TRBD1
CDR3nt: TGTGCCAGCAGTGATCCCGGGACAGGGGGCAACGAGCAGTACTTC
CDR3aa: CASSDPGTGGNEQYF

j_gene: TRBJ2-1
v_gene: TRBV27
abundance: NA
d_gene: NA
CDR3nt: TGTGCCAGCAGTTTATCGCTTGACAATGAGCAGTTCTTC
CDR3aa: CASSLSLDNEQFF

j_gene: TRBJ2-7
v_gene: TRBV5-1
abundance: NA
d_gene: NA
CDR3nt: TGCGCCAGCAGCCCCAGGACGGGTCTTAGCTCCTACGAGCAGTACTTC
CDR3aa: CASSPRTGLSSYEQYF

j_gene: TRBJ1-1
v_gene: TRBV27
abundance: NA
d_gene: TRBD1
CDR3nt: TGTGCCAGCAGTCACAGGGGAATAAGCACTGAAGCTTTCTTT
CDR3aa: CASSHRGISTEAFF

j_gene: TRBJ2-1
v_gene: TRBV7-9
abundance: NA
d_gene: TRBD2
CDR3nt: TGTGCCAGCAGCTCGGGGGGTATGTGGAATGAGCAGTTCTTC
CDR3aa: CASSSGGMWNEQFF

j_gene: TRBJ2-7
v_gene: TRBV7-2
abundance: NA
d_gene: NA
CDR3nt: TGTGCCAGCAGCTTAGAGGGTTCATTTAGCGAGCAGTACTTC
CDR3aa: CASSLEGSFSEQYF

j_gene: TRBJ2-3
v_gene: TRBV7-9
abundance: NA
d_gene: NA
CDR3nt: TGTGCCAGCAGCTCGGTGGGGGCACAACGATTCACAGATACGCAGTATTTT
CDR3aa: CASSSVGAQRFTDTQYF

j_gene: TRBJ2-3
v_gene: TRBV5-5
abundance: NA
d_gene: NA
CDR3nt: TGTGCCAGCAGCTCATCAGTGGATACGCAGTATTTT
CDR3aa: CASSSSVDTQYF

j_gene: TRBJ2-3
v_gene: TRBV6-6
abundance: NA
d_gene: NA
CDR3nt: TGTGCCAGCAGCTATGTAGGCAGGGCCGAAGATACGCAGTATTTT
CDR3aa: CASSYVGRAEDTQYF

j_gene: TRBJ2-7
v_gene: TRBV5-1
abundance: NA
d_gene: TRBD2
CDR3nt: TGCGCCAGCAGTTTGGATGGACTAGCGTACGAGCAGTACTTC
CDR3aa: CASSLDGLAYEQYF

j_gene: TRBJ1-2
v_gene: TRBV23-1
abundance: NA
d_gene: NA
CDR3nt: TGCGCCAGCAGTCAATGGAAGGGGGACTATGGCTACACCTTC
CDR3aa: CASSQWKGDYGYTF

j_gene: TRBJ1-3
v_gene: TRBV6-5
abundance: NA
d_gene: NA
CDR3nt: TGTGCCAGCAGTCTACAGGGTCTGGTTGGAAACACCATATATTTT
CDR3aa: CASSLQGLVGNTIYF

j_gene: TRBJ2-7
v_gene: TRBV6-4
abundance: NA
d_gene: NA
CDR3nt: TGTGCCAGCAGCCCTGAACCACTCCCTTCCTACGAGCAGTACTTC
CDR3aa: CASSPEPLPSYEQYF

j_gene: TRBJ2-7
v_gene: TRBV5-6
abundance: NA
d_gene: TRBD1
CDR3nt: TGTGCCAGCAGCTCAGACAACAGGGGAGCCTACGAGCAGTACTTC
CDR3aa: CASSSDNRGAYEQYF

j_gene: TRBJ2-1
v_gene: TRBV5-1
abundance: NA
d_gene: NA
CDR3nt: TGCGCCAGCAGCTTAACCGACTCGGATGAGCAGTTCTTC
CDR3aa: CASSLTDSDEQFF